The rows below give T cell receptor beta chains drawn from one sample of a study of blood T cells in healthy people across ages. TCRdb independently ran MiXCR on the 5' RACE reads; one entry per CDR3 protein. The data contain fewer than 1,200,000 distinct CDR3 sequences, roughly a quarter of them singletons. The data were also submitted as part of a second study, on T cells of mothers and their children.

Sequenced material: blood. Source of these receptors: a girl aged 2 to 10 in good health. CDR3s include the opening cysteine and the closing phenylalanine or tryptophan. The order of the fields is clone size, D gene, J gene, V gene, CDR3 length, CDR3 DNA, CDR3 protein. The D gene is left open where the match is weak. Clone sizes are given selectively: once, few, many, or a class where the clone is expanded.

>once|.|TRBJ1-1|TRBV28|16
TGTGCCAGCAGTTATATTCGACGGCCTTTGAACACTGAAGCTTTCTTT
CASSYIRRPLNTEAFF
>.|.|TRBJ1-1|TRBV6-5|11
TGTGCCAGCAGTTACAGTGGGGAAGCTTTCTTT
CASSYSGEAFF
>.|.|TRBJ1-1|TRBV20-1|12
TGCAGTGCTAGTCGGGGTAACACTGAAGCTTTCTTT
CSASRGNTEAFF
>.|.|TRBJ2-5|TRBV5-1|18
TGCGCCAGCAGCCGGGAGCCCAACAGGGAAAATAGGGAAGAGACCCAGTACTTC
CASSREPNRENREETQYF
>few|TRBD1|TRBJ1-1|TRBV5-1|17
TGCGCCAGCAGCTTGGAGGACAGGGCCTCAATGAACACTGAAGCTTTCTTT
CASSLEDRASMNTEAFF
>.|.|TRBJ1-2|TRBV28|12
TGTGCCAGCGTGACCAGGCATTATGGCTACACCTTC
CASVTRHYGYTF
>few|TRBD2|TRBJ2-7|TRBV28|15
TGTGCCAGCAGAGAATTAGCGGGGGACCGCTACGAGCAGTACTTC
CASRELAGDRYEQYF
>.|.|TRBJ2-5|TRBV7-8|16
TGTGCCAGCAGCCGGCTATTAGAGGGACACCAAGAGACCCAGTACTTC
CASSRLLEGHQETQYF
>few|TRBD2|TRBJ2-3|TRBV20-1|16
TGCAGTGCTCCTTACGAACTAGCGTCGTACGCAGATACGCAGTATTTT
CSAPYELASYADTQYF
>few|.|TRBJ2-3|TRBV5-1|18
TGCGCCAGCAGCTTTAGTAGCGGAACCTCTTTCATCACAGATACGCAGTATTTT
CASSFSSGTSFITDTQYF
>.|TRBD2|TRBJ2-7|TRBV11-3|13
TGTGCCAGCAGCTCCGCGGGGGGCTACGTGCAGTACTTC
CASSSAGGYVQYF
>.|TRBD2|TRBJ2-7|TRBV7-3|15
TGTGCCAGCAGCCTTACGGGACTAGATAACTACGAGCAGTACTTC
CASSLTGLDNYEQYF
>.|.|TRBJ2-3|TRBV9|17
TGTGCCAGCAGCCCAGCAGTGGAGACGGAGATCACAGATACGCAGTATTTT
CASSPAVETEITDTQYF
>.|TRBD1|TRBJ2-1|TRBV12-3/TRBV12-4|16
TGTGCCAGCAGTCAGCCCGGGACAGGGCCCTACAATAAGCAGTTCTTC
CASSQPGTGPYNKQFF
>many|.|TRBJ2-7|TRBV27|13
TGTGCCAGCAGTTTGCTGGGGGATCCCGAGCAGTACTTC
CASSLLGDPEQYF
>.|TRBD2|TRBJ2-2|TRBV5-5|15
TGTGCCAGCACCCGGGAGGAGACATACACCGGGGAGCTGTTTTTT
CASTREETYTGELFF
>.|.|TRBJ1-4|TRBV12-3/TRBV12-4|14
TGTGCCAGCAGTTTAAGCCAGGGGAGCGAAAAACTGTTTTTT
CASSLSQGSEKLFF
>few|TRBD2|TRBJ2-1|TRBV11-2|19
TGTGCCAGCAGCTTAGGGGGACTAGCGGGGGGGTTGGCCTACAATGAGCAGTTCTTC
CASSLGGLAGGLAYNEQFF
>.|.|TRBJ1-5|TRBV15|13
TGTGCCACCAGCAGAGGGTCGGGCCAGCCCCAGCATTTT
CATSRGSGQPQHF
>few|.|TRBJ2-5|TRBV20-1|14
TGCAGTGCTAGAGATCTTAGGGCCCAAGAGACCCAGTACTTC
CSARDLRAQETQYF
>.|.|TRBJ2-3|TRBV7-9|15
TGTGCCAGCAAGGGTAGAGACTTACCTACAGATACGCAGTATTTT
CASKGRDLPTDTQYF
>few|.|TRBJ1-1|TRBV9|15
TGTGCCAGCAGCGTAGAAACAGGGCCGTACACTGAAGCTTTCTTT
CASSVETGPYTEAFF
>.|.|TRBJ2-3|TRBV2|16
TGTGCCAGCAAGTTCCTGGGCGGGGCACTGACAGATACGCAGTATTTT
CASKFLGGALTDTQYF
>.|TRBD2|TRBJ2-5|TRBV7-7|17
TGTGCTAGCACCCTCCTTGGGGGAGCGGGAGTTGGGGAGACCCAGTACTTC
CASTLLGGAGVGETQYF
>few|TRBD1|TRBJ2-7|TRBV4-2|15
TGTGCCAGCAGCAAAACCGGGACAGACACCTACGAGCAGTACTTC
CASSKTGTDTYEQYF
>few|TRBD1|TRBJ2-1|TRBV7-3|14
TGTGCCAGCAGCTTCACTATGACAGGGAACGAGCAGTTCTTC
CASSFTMTGNEQFF
>few|TRBD1|TRBJ1-6|TRBV12-3/TRBV12-4|16
TGTGCCAGCAGTTCAGGGGGAGGGGTGTATAATTCACCCCTCCACTTT
CASSSGGGVYNSPLHF
>.|TRBD2|TRBJ2-1|TRBV2|16
TGTGCCAGCACCCGAATGGGCGGGGGAGGACACAATGAGCAGTTCTTC
CASTRMGGGGHNEQFF
>few|.|TRBJ2-5|TRBV15|14
TGTGCCACCAGCAGAGATCGAGGGGCTGAGACCCAGTACTTC
CATSRDRGAETQYF
>few|.|TRBJ1-1|TRBV6-2/TRBV6-3|13
TGTGCCAGCAGTTACGGGTCAGTCACTGAAGCTTTCTTT
CASSYGSVTEAFF
>few|.|TRBJ2-1|TRBV29-1|14
TGCAGCGTCTCCCCGGCGGGCGCGAACAATGAGCAGTTCTTC
CSVSPAGANNEQFF
>few|.|TRBJ2-5|TRBV12-3/TRBV12-4|14
TGTGCCAGCAGTTTAGACGGGGACCAAGAGACCCAGTACTTC
CASSLDGDQETQYF
>.|.|TRBJ1-5|TRBV4-2|15
TGTGCCAGCAGCCAAGATTGGCAGGGGTATCAGCCCCAGCATTTT
CASSQDWQGYQPQHF
>.|.|TRBJ2-3|TRBV24-1|15
TGTGCCACCAGTGAGACGCGGGGAAACACAGATACGCAGTATTTT
CATSETRGNTDTQYF